This TCR beta chain is drawn from a study of T-cell reconstitution after alpha-beta-depleted transplantation in children. Unique molecular identifiers featured in how the TCRbeta library was prepared. MiXCR, run by TCRdb on the PCR reads, gives a single entry per CDR3 protein. The sample carries roughly 240,000 distinct CDR3 sequences, approximately 8% recorded once. This clonotype was counted many times. Antigen: not known. Overall study results and limits: Newly produced T cells mostly accounted for T-cell counts and diversity one year post-transplant. In patients about two months after transplant, alpha-beta T cells reportedly arose from several hundred expanded graft clones. Some patients' high day-60 TCRbeta diversity was traced to surviving recipient T cells and thymic progenitors.

The trim removed 1 base at V and 7 bases at J, leaving 19 bases unmatched. Germline V gives CDR1 SGHRS, CDR2 YFSETQ. The CDR3 is made up of 19 amino acids. The sequencing here drew on PBMCs, mostly from graft donor cells, taken 180 days after TCRalphabeta/CD19-depleted stem cell transplant. The V gene is TRBV5-1, the J gene TRBJ1-4; 7 positions agree with TRBD1. This sequence was found in a male patient under 18 who had a stem cell transplant for acute lymphoblastic leukemia, so the T cells may come from the graft donor. In nucleotides, the CDR3 is TGCGCCAGCAGCTTGCTCCCGATGACAGGGCGGGCCGGGACTGAAAAACTGTTTTTT. The encoded protein is CASSLLPMTGRAGTEKLFF.